This is a list of T cell receptor beta chains from one sample in a study of cytomegalovirus exposure and HLA in healthy donors. Profiling relied on immunoSEQ multiplex PCR, and the TCRdb table lists in-frame clones only, not all of them. Its clone listing holds about 130,000 clones. Source material: PBMCs. The source of these receptors is a man between 18 and 35 years old in good health and CMV-seronegative. CDR3s include the opening cysteine and the closing phenylalanine or tryptophan. The order of the fields is D gene, V gene, J gene, CDR3 protein, CDR3 DNA. A D gene is named only where the DNA matches it firmly.

>.|TRBV9|TRBJ1-1
CASSGGLNTEAFF
TGTGCCAGCAGCGGCGGCTTGAACACTGAAGCTTTCTTT
>TRBD2|TRBV6-5|TRBJ2-7
CASSQSGGQPYEQYF
TGTGCCAGCAGCCAGAGCGGGGGACAACCCTACGAGCAGTACTTC
>TRBD1|TRBV4-1|TRBJ2-5
CASSLTGVRETQYF
TGCGCCAGCAGCCTAACAGGGGTCAGAGAGACCCAGTACTTC
>TRBD1|TRBV5-1|TRBJ1-4
CASTTGTGVGKLFF
TGCGCCAGCACAACAGGGACAGGGGTCGGGAAACTGTTTTTT
>.|TRBV7-9|TRBJ1-4
CASSGPSKGLNEKLFF
TGTGCCAGCAGCGGGCCCTCGAAGGGACTGAATGAAAAACTGTTTTTT
>TRBD2|TRBV4-3|TRBJ2-1
CASSRAGGNEQFF
TGCGCCAGCAGCCGAGCGGGAGGGAATGAGCAGTTCTTC
>.|TRBV27|TRBJ2-3
CASSSVSTDTQYF
TGTGCCAGTAGCAGCGTATCAACAGATACGCAGTATTTT
>.|TRBV5-1|TRBJ1-1
CASRDPTGGLDTEAFF
TGCGCCAGCAGGGACCCGACAGGCGGGTTGGACACTGAAGCTTTCTTT
>TRBD1|TRBV28|TRBJ1-2
CANNMTGSGYTF
TGTGCCAACAACATGACAGGGAGTGGCTACACCTTC
>.|TRBV21-1|TRBJ2-1
CASSKGLGASGRVSYNEQFF
TGTGCCAGCAGCAAAGGACTCGGGGCTAGCGGGAGGGTCTCCTACAATGAGCAGTTCTTC
>.|TRBV4-3|TRBJ1-2
CASSQDRGAGYTF
TGCGCCAGCAGCCAAGACAGGGGTGCCGGCTACACCTTC
>.|TRBV28|TRBJ2-7
CASKVDGHFSYEQYF
TGTGCCAGCAAAGTTGACGGACACTTCTCCTACGAGCAGTACTTC
>.|TRBV6-5|TRBJ1-5
CASSTQGSNQPQHF
TGTGCCAGCAGTACCCAGGGAAGCAATCAGCCCCAGCATTTT
>TRBD1|TRBV28|TRBJ1-5
CASSATGEEEQPQHF
TGTGCCAGCAGCGCGACAGGGGAGGAAGAACAGCCCCAGCATTTT
>.|TRBV4-1|TRBJ2-5
CASSQRGEQETQYF
TGCGCCAGCAGCCAGCGCGGAGAACAAGAGACCCAGTACTTC
>.|TRBV6-4|TRBJ1-1
CASRMGGRDTEAFF
TGTGCCAGCAGAATGGGGGGGCGAGACACTGAAGCTTTCTTT
>.|TRBV6-1|TRBJ1-6
CASSFDGNSPLHF
TGTGCCAGCAGTTTTGACGGGAATTCACCCCTCCACTTT
>TRBD1|TRBV19|TRBJ1-5
CASSIYFGSGGQPQHF
TGTGCCAGTAGTATATATTTTGGGTCAGGGGGTCAGCCCCAGCATTTT
>TRBD1|TRBV27|TRBJ1-5
CASSLTRTGSWPQHF
TGTGCCAGCAGTTTAACCCGGACAGGGTCTTGGCCCCAGCATTTT
>TRBD2|TRBV15|TRBJ2-2
CATSLTRAGQELFF
TGTGCCACCAGCCTAACGCGAGCGGGGCAGGAGCTGTTTTTT
>.|TRBV30|TRBJ2-7
CAWSPQALREQYF
TGTGCCTGGAGTCCCCAAGCCCTTCGCGAGCAGTACTTC
>TRBD2|TRBV4-3|TRBJ2-1
CASSQALAGGKNEQFF
TGCGCCAGCAGCCAAGCATTAGCGGGGGGGAAGAATGAGCAGTTCTTC
>.|TRBV27|TRBJ2-7
CASSLGARGEQYF
TGTGCCAGCAGTTTGGGGGCCCGTGGGGAGCAGTACTTC
>.|TRBV5-1|TRBJ2-6
CASSSYGANVLTF
TGCGCCAGCAGCTCTTATGGGGCCAACGTCCTGACTTTC
>TRBD1|TRBV12-5|TRBJ1-1
CASGPDRVGTEAFF
TGTGCTAGTGGTCCGGACAGGGTAGGCACTGAAGCTTTCTTT
>TRBD1|TRBV27|TRBJ1-2
CASRATGAGNYGYTF
TGTGCCAGCAGGGCGACAGGGGCCGGAAACTATGGCTACACCTTC
>TRBD2|TRBV28|TRBJ2-1
CASSSTSGVYNEQFF
TGTGCCAGCAGTTCAACTAGCGGGGTCTACAATGAGCAGTTCTTC
>.|TRBV9|TRBJ1-5
CASSVQGKSNQPQHF
TGTGCCAGCAGCGTACAGGGGAAGAGCAATCAGCCCCAGCATTTT
>.|TRBV6-4|TRBJ2-3
CASSSFSGKGADTQYF
TGTGCCAGCAGTTCATTTAGCGGAAAAGGGGCAGATACGCAGTATTTT
>TRBD2|TRBV7-2|TRBJ2-1
CASMESAGGPSYNEQFF
TGTGCCAGCATGGAGTCAGCGGGAGGGCCTTCCTACAATGAGCAGTTCTTC
>TRBD1|TRBV30|TRBJ1-2
CAWSPGTGGGVYYGYTF
TGTGCCTGGAGTCCCGGGACAGGGGGAGGGGTTTACTATGGCTACACCTTC
>.|TRBV5-4|TRBJ2-1
CASSWQGSENEQFF
TGTGCCAGCAGCTGGCAGGGGTCTGAGAATGAGCAGTTCTTC
>.|TRBV7-3|TRBJ2-2
CASSPRGTGELFF
TGTGCCAGCAGCCCAAGGGGGACCGGGGAGCTGTTTTTT
>.|TRBV6-5|TRBJ2-3
CASSYSGGGDTQYF
TGTGCCAGCAGTTATTCGGGTGGCGGGGATACGCAGTATTTT
>.|TRBV7-9|TRBJ2-3
CASRPPNAGAITDTQYF
TGTGCCAGCAGGCCTCCGAATGCGGGGGCAATCACAGATACGCAGTATTTT
>.|TRBV4-3|TRBJ2-7
CASSQGQAGAYEQYF
TGCGCCAGCAGCCAAGGTCAAGCGGGCGCCTACGAGCAGTACTTC
>TRBD1|TRBV27|TRBJ2-1
CASSLFRGIKAGEQFF
TGTGCCAGCAGTTTATTCAGGGGGATCAAAGCCGGTGAGCAGTTCTTC
>TRBD1|TRBV6-1|TRBJ2-7
CASSVQGAGEQYF
TGTGCCAGCAGTGTACAGGGGGCAGGCGAGCAGTACTTC
>TRBD1|TRBV5-8|TRBJ1-5
CASSPEDRRNQPQHF
TGTGCCAGCAGCCCCGAGGACAGGCGCAATCAGCCCCAGCATTTT
>.|TRBV21-1|TRBJ2-4
CASSVTGTSGAGVKNIQYF
TGTGCCAGCAGCGTTACCGGGACTAGCGGGGCTGGGGTCAAAAACATTCAGTACTTC
>.|TRBV4-3|TRBJ2-1
CASSPNRVPVGEQFF
TGCGCCAGCAGCCCGAACCGGGTCCCAGTCGGTGAGCAGTTCTTC
>.|TRBV25-1|TRBJ1-5
CASRQGPNQPQHF
TGTGCCAGCAGACAGGGACCCAATCAGCCCCAGCATTTT
>.|TRBV28|TRBJ2-3
CASSPTSTDTQYF
TGTGCCAGCAGTCCTACTAGCACAGATACGCAGTATTTT
>TRBD2|TRBV25-1|TRBJ2-3
CASTHRSSGGVTDTQYF
TGTGCCAGCACTCACCGGAGTAGCGGGGGGGTCACAGATACGCAGTATTTT
>TRBD2|TRBV7-2|TRBJ2-2
CASSLTSGTGELFF
TGTGCCAGCAGCTTAACTAGCGGGACCGGGGAGCTGTTTTTT
>.|TRBV28|TRBJ2-3
CASSSQVTSTDTQYF
TGTGCCAGCAGTTCACAGGTTACTAGCACAGATACGCAGTATTTT
>.|TRBV20-1|TRBJ1-6
CSARTVPPLHF
TGCAGTGCTCGGACAGTGCCACCCCTCCACTTT
>TRBD2|TRBV27|TRBJ2-2
CASSTSRLATAGELFF
TGTGCCAGCAGTACATCTCGACTAGCGACGGCCGGGGAGCTGTTTTTT